This T cell receptor beta chain was sequenced for a study of T cells in Graves' hyperthyroidism and ophthalmopathy. The V gene's germline CDR1 is SGHRS and CDR2 YFSETQ. V gave up 4 bases and J gave up 7 bases; unmatched junction bases: 2. CDR3 length: 13 residues. It was RNA transcripts that yielded the amplified TCR beta CDR3 regions. A first-round RT-PCR of the TCR CDR3 used the HTBI primer set. TCRdb independently ran MiXCR on the multiplex PCR reads; one entry per CDR3 protein. Here the sample spans hundreds of thousands of distinct CDR3 sequences, around 42% being singletons. This clonotype was observed at least ten times.

Source material: peripheral blood or thyroid tissue (not recorded which). The chain links TRBV5-1 to TRBJ1-5; 10 positions agree with TRBD1. The sequence was collected from a woman aged 18-35 years with Graves' hyperthyroidism. The CDR3 region has the DNA TGCGCCAGCAGCGGGGACAGGGGACAGCCCCAGCATTTT. Its protein is CASSGDRGQPQHF.